The rows below give T cell receptor beta chains drawn from one sample of a study of early T cells in non-severe SARS-CoV-2 infection. TCRdb ran MiXCR on the 5' RACE reads and lists one entry per CDR3 protein. The table records about 99,000 distinct CDR3 sequences, around 17% of them present only once. The sequenced sample consisted of whole blood. The receptors originated from an adult who was a healthcare worker with PCR-confirmed SARS-CoV-2 infection or an uninfected control (not recorded which). The CDR3 runs from the conserved cysteine through the conserved F or W. A clone size is listed for some rows: how often the clone was seen (once, few, many), or a class if it is expanded.

v_gene	j_gene	abundance	CDR3aa
TRBV29-1	TRBJ2-3	-	CSKRDRPSGTQYF
TRBV2	TRBJ2-1	-	CASSGQGSEQFF
TRBV12-3/TRBV12-4	TRBJ2-7	-	CASRQRGSIYEQYF
TRBV27	TRBJ2-5	few	CASSLSGWEAMETQYF
TRBV7-9	TRBJ2-2	many	CASSLQGATNTGELFF
TRBV13	TRBJ1-2	few	CASSLGFGVNYGYTF
TRBV30	TRBJ1-4	few	CAWSAEIGRFDLFF
TRBV6-5	TRBJ1-2	few	CASRYTTDNYGYTF
TRBV7-2	TRBJ2-3	medium-sized	CASSPVGQASTDTQYF
TRBV7-2	TRBJ1-1	few	CASSLEANTEAFF
TRBV19	TRBJ2-1	-	CASSMPGEGVYNEQFF
TRBV30	TRBJ1-1	-	CTWSQGIEAFF
TRBV29-1	TRBJ2-1	few	CSVDEQGSGFF
TRBV6-2/TRBV6-3	TRBJ2-1	-	CASSYDIPKTSINEQFF
TRBV9	TRBJ1-4	few	CASSGTDRPGLEKLFF
TRBV19	TRBJ1-1	-	CASMLEGEANTEAFF
TRBV7-9	TRBJ1-5	few	CASSLGTDNQPQHF
TRBV29-1	TRBJ1-4	few	CSVAVTEDEKLFF
TRBV28	TRBJ2-7	-	CASNVQGAGYEQYF
TRBV12-3/TRBV12-4	TRBJ1-1	many	CASSFGGNTEAFF
TRBV7-9	TRBJ2-1	-	CASSLIVQRETHEQFF
TRBV28	TRBJ1-6	-	CASSSLPGQASSYNSPLHF
TRBV5-1	TRBJ1-4	-	CASSLAQGQGKLFF
TRBV19	TRBJ2-3	many	CASSRQGSTDTQYF
TRBV29-1	TRBJ2-1	-	CSVESGNEQFF
TRBV27	TRBJ2-7	few	CASSPRGAGGYEQYF
TRBV27	TRBJ2-1	-	CASSLSSGRYNEQFF
TRBV4-1	TRBJ2-7	-	CASSQERAGTGPTYEQYF
TRBV27	TRBJ1-1	few	CASTQRTSHGFF
TRBV7-9	TRBJ2-3	many	CASSFQPLSSGTDTQYF
TRBV19	TRBJ1-5	few	CASSVTTGKYQPQHF
TRBV11-2	TRBJ2-1	-	CASSAGTEQFF
TRBV20-1	TRBJ1-3	few	CSARPGGRSGNTIYF
TRBV24-1	TRBJ2-7	few	CATSDLQEFYEQYF
TRBV12-3/TRBV12-4	TRBJ2-3	many	CASSLTPVVDTQYF
TRBV11-2	TRBJ2-7	-	CASSLVRLAREQYF
TRBV20-1	TRBJ1-1	few	CSARVQSPEAFF
TRBV18	TRBJ2-3	-	CVSSPWDRTDTQYF
TRBV19	TRBJ1-2	few	CASTETGDGYTF
TRBV29-1	TRBJ2-4	-	CSPCAPGTQAKNIQYF
TRBV29-1	TRBJ2-2	few	CSVEGYWGQGHTGELFF
TRBV6-2/TRBV6-3	TRBJ1-5	-	CASKQNSNQPQHF
TRBV20-1	TRBJ1-1	-	CSASLQGRTEAFF
TRBV7-9	TRBJ1-2	-	CASSLAFGQGYGYTF
TRBV18	TRBJ2-5	few	CASSPHYQETQYF
TRBV6-2/TRBV6-3	TRBJ2-7	few	CASSYDPGITEQYF
TRBV10-1	TRBJ1-5	few	CASLGQGISNQPQHF
TRBV4-3	TRBJ2-1	-	CASSQDPYGGYWTYNEQFF
TRBV14	TRBJ2-1	-	CASSPRRGRSYNEQFF
TRBV11-2	TRBJ2-1	few	CASSLGGAMYNEQFF
TRBV7-9	TRBJ2-7	few	CASSFHPDRDRTYEQYF
TRBV10-1	TRBJ2-7	many	CASSETNSVHEQYF
TRBV6-2/TRBV6-3	TRBJ1-2	few	CASSGTRPYGYTF
TRBV3-1	TRBJ1-1	-	CASTRGRGTEAFF
TRBV11-2	TRBJ1-1	few	CASSLDSQGWDTEAFF
TRBV29-1	TRBJ2-3	once	CSVEDVGSRDRDTQYF